A single sample is the source of the 31 T cell receptor beta chains below, sequenced in a study of T cells in Graves' hyperthyroidism and ophthalmopathy. RNA transcripts were the template for amplifying TCR beta CDR3 regions. HTBI primers drove first-round RT-PCR of the TCR CDR3. A single record per CDR3 protein comes from TCRdb applying MiXCR to the multiplex PCR reads. In the table there are about 530,000 distinct CDR3 sequences, approximately 17% of which are singletons. Material: blood. Source of these receptors: a young woman with Graves' ophthalmopathy.

The chain joins TRBV9 to TRBJ1-2; 8 bases map to TRBD1. Germline CDR1 is SGDLS and CDR2 is YYNGEE. This CDR3 is 12 amino acids long. V shed 4 bases, J shed 8 bases, and the junction held 4 bases outside the gene matches. The CDR3 DNA sequence: TGTGCCAGCAGCTACAGGGGGGAAGGCTACACCTTC. Protein sequence: CASSYRGEGYTF.

Many counts were recorded for this clonotype. CDR3 protein: CSVGQGAYEQYF. CDR3 nucleotide sequence: TGCAGCGTTGGACAGGGGGCTTACGAGCAGTACTTC. V gene TRBV29-1 combines with J gene TRBJ2-7; TRBD1 matches 10 bases. This CDR3 comprises 12 residues. Germline V gene sequence: CDR1 SQVTM, CDR2 ANQGSEA. After removal of 4 bases from V and 4 bases from J, the junction contained 1 base not matched to a gene.

Concerning this clonotype: This CDR3 is missing its conserved last phenylalanine or tryptophan, likely due to a read error. The V gene is TRBV12-3 or TRBV12-4, the J gene TRBJ1-1; perhaps TRBD1 as D (5 bases). V was clipped by 4 bases and J by 8 bases, with 5 bases between them. CDR3 length: 10 amino acids. The DNA of the CDR3 is TGTGCCAGCAGTTCAGGGGAAGCTTTCCTT. Its translation is CASSSGEAFL.

This clonotype was detected many times. The chain is built from TRBV7-2 and TRBJ2-5; no firm D call. The V end lost 7 bases, the J end lost 5 bases, and 8 bases lay between the germline ends. CDR3 length equals 11 residues. Germline assignment: CDR1 SGHTA and CDR2 FQGNSA. CDR3 amino acids: CASTSTETQYF. The DNA for the CDR3 is TGTGCCAGCACCTCCACGGAGACCCAGTACTTC.

This clonotype has a count of ten or more. The chain links TRBV5-1 to TRBJ2-7; possibly TRBD1 for D (6 bases). CDR3 size: 14 residues. Trimming stripped 3 bases from V and 2 bases from J, with 12 bases between. Germline lookup yields CDR1 SGHRS and CDR2 YFSETQ. In nucleotides, the CDR3 is TGCGCCAGCAGCTCGGACAGCACTGCCTACGAGCAGTACTTC. Translation gives CASSSDSTAYEQYF.

Notes on this clonotype: A much larger clone sits a single nucleotide away, making a read error possible. The rearrangement uses TRBV10-3 and TRBJ1-1; D is perhaps TRBD1 (6 bases). Germline V lookup: CDR1 ENHRY, CDR2 SYGVKD. The length of the CDR3 is 12 residues. In DNA, the CDR3 is TGTGGCATCGGACAGCCTAACACTGAAGCTTTCTTT. Amino acid sequence: CGIGQPNTEAFF.

This clonotype occurred a few times. The rearrangement joins TRBV19 to TRBJ2-1; unclear D gene. V shed 3 bases and J shed 4 bases, with 7 bases lying between them. Germline lookup yields CDR1 LNHDA and CDR2 SQIVND (reference sequence). The CDR3 runs 13 residues. The CDR3 nucleotides read TGTGCCAGTAGTATGGGGTATTACAATGAGCAGTTCTTC. The encoded protein is CASSMGYYNEQFF.

The chain uses TRBV6-2 or TRBV6-3 and TRBJ2-5, with D maybe TRBD1 (6 bases). V lost 5 bases to trimming and J lost 5 bases, with 15 bases between them. The CDR3 sequence is 14 residues long. In germline, CDR1 is MNHEY, CDR2 SVGEGT. CDR3 DNA sequence: TGTGCCAGCAGTCAAGCAACAGGGTTGGAGACCCAGTACTTC. Protein product: CASSQATGLETQYF.

The V and J genes are TRBV12-3 or TRBV12-4 and TRBJ1-2; D is perhaps TRBD1 (5 bases). V gave up 3 bases and J gave up 11 bases, with 13 bases separating them. The CDR3 consists of 12 residues. The CDR3 DNA sequence: TGTGCCAGCAGTTTCGCATTGGAGGGGTACACCTTC. Translation: CASSFALEGYTF.

This clonotype was detected ten times or more. This sequence joins TRBV6-1 and TRBJ2-7; possible D gene TRBD2, 5 bases. The CDR3 extends over 11 amino acids. From germline, CDR1 is MNHNS and CDR2 SASEGT. V gave up 6 bases and J gave up 6 bases, with 9 bases separating them. CDR3 nucleotide sequence: TGTGCCAGCAGGGGAGCAAGCGAGCAGTACTTC. It yields the protein CASRGASEQYF.

This clonotype was counted at least ten times. The rearrangement uses TRBV11-2 and TRBJ2-3; 9 nucleotides agree with TRBD1. V gave up 4 bases and J gave up 3 bases; unmatched junction bases: 5. Germline CDR1 is SGHAT and CDR2 is FQNNGV. The CDR3 sequence is 15 residues long. Here the CDR3 reads CASSSDRGWTDTQYF. In DNA form, the CDR3 reads TGTGCCAGCAGCTCCGACAGGGGGTGGACAGATACGCAGTATTTT.

This rearrangement joins TRBV7-2 to TRBJ2-7; D might be TRBD2 (5 bases). This CDR3 comprises 14 residues. Germline V gene lookup returns CDR1 SGHTA and CDR2 FQGNSA. Trimming pared 7 bases from V and 1 base from J, leaving 14 bases between. The CDR3 here is CASTSDFSSYEQYF. As DNA, the CDR3 is TGTGCCAGCACCTCGGACTTTTCATCCTACGAGCAGTACTTC.

This clonotype was seen many times. This rearrangement joins TRBV2 to TRBJ1-2, with TRBD1 as a possible D gene (5 bases). The CDR3 runs to 12 residues. Germline CDR1 SNHLY, CDR2 FYNNEI. V was trimmed by 7 bases and J by 5 bases, leaving 11 bases between them. The DNA for the CDR3 is TGTGCCAGCAACCAGGGTCGGTATGGCTACACCTTC. Translation gives CASNQGRYGYTF.

The chain couples TRBV11-3 to TRBJ2-3; 7 bases fit TRBD1. Germline CDR1 SGHNT, CDR2 YENEEA. J gave up 8 bases and V 4 bases, and 12 bases lay outside the gene matches. This CDR3 has 15 residues. The CDR3, as DNA: TGTGCCAGCAGCTCCCTAAGAGGGGGCGTGGGTACGCAGTATTTT. The encoded protein is CASSSLRGGVGTQYF.

The chain is built from TRBV29-1 and TRBJ1-2; perhaps TRBD1 as D (5 bases). The ends were cut back, 7 bases at V and 7 bases at J, with 16 bases in the middle. Germline V gene lookup returns CDR1 SQVTM and CDR2 ANQGSEA. The CDR3 loop spans 12 amino acids. Written as DNA, the CDR3 is TGCAGCGGCGGAACCGGGAGGGGTGGCTACACCTTC. The encoded protein is CSGGTGRGGYTF.

This clonotype was picked up many times. V is TRBV20-1 and J is TRBJ1-1; no firm D call. Germline CDR1 reads DFQATT; CDR2 reads SNEGSKA (reference sequence). V lost 2 bases and J lost 5, with 12 bases in between. The CDR3 extends over 13 amino acids. For the CDR3, the DNA is TGCAGTGCTAGAAAGCCCCACGGGACTGAAGCTTTCTTT. Protein: CSARKPHGTEAFF.

This clonotype was recorded many times. V gene TRBV20-1 combines with J gene TRBJ2-3; 12 bases are shared with TRBD2. Looked up from germline, CDR1 is DFQATT and CDR2 is SNEGSKA (reference sequence). J gave up 4 bases and V 6 bases, and 8 bases lay outside the gene matches. CDR3 length: 15 residues. The CDR3 coding sequence is TGCAGTGCCCTCCAACTAGCGGGAGGACCAGATACGCAGTATTTT. Its translation: CSALQLAGGPDTQYF.

This clonotype came up many times. The chain recombines TRBV5-8 with TRBJ1-1; 8 bases align to TRBD1. There are 14 residues in the CDR3. In germline, CDR1 is SGHTS, CDR2 YDEGEE. Unmatched junction bases numbered 5, after V lost 2 bases and J lost 5 bases. DNA for the CDR3: TGTGCCAGCAGCTTTCACAGGGGGGGGACTGAAGCTTTCTTT. Its translation: CASSFHRGGTEAFF.

This clonotype was observed a handful of times. The V and J genes are TRBV28 and TRBJ2-3; 14 bases agree with TRBD2. The V gene's germline CDR1 is MDHEN and CDR2 SYDVKM. The CDR3 consists of 17 residues. V shed 3 bases and J 5 bases; nucleotides not matched to a gene: 7. The CDR3 DNA follows: TGTGCCAGCAGTTTCCCGACTAGCGGGGGGGCGGAAGATACGCAGTATTTT. Protein: CASSFPTSGGAEDTQYF.

For this clonotype: A junction end diverges from the germline sequence, so it may reflect a read error. This chain uses TRBV6-1 with TRBJ1-6, with a tentative D call TRBD1 (5 bases). CDR3 length equals 13 residues. The germline CDR1 and CDR2 sequences are MNHNS and SASEGT. CDR3 nucleotides: TGCGCCAGCAGGGACGGATTTAATTCACCCCTCCACTTT. It yields the protein CASRDGFNSPLHF.

This clonotype showed up many times. This chain links TRBV7-6 with TRBJ1-1; 7 bases are shared with TRBD1. This CDR3 region has 15 residues. V gave up 2 bases and J gave up 0 bases; unmatched junction bases: 3. Per the germline V gene, CDR1 is SGHVS and CDR2 is FNYEAQ. The CDR3 reads CASSLRQGLNTEAFF. The CDR3 bases are TGTGCCAGCAGCTTACGACAGGGCCTGAACACTGAAGCTTTCTTT.

This rearrangement joins TRBV19 to TRBJ1-2; 12 bases agree with TRBD1. The CDR3 extends over 17 amino acids. V trimming: 1 base; J trimming: 2 bases; junction bases outside the gene matches: 5. Looked up from germline, CDR1 is LNHDA and CDR2 is SQIVND (reference sequence). The CDR3: CASSIVPGTGGNYGYTF. The CDR3, as DNA: TGTGCCAGTAGTATAGTCCCCGGGACAGGGGGCAACTATGGCTACACCTTC.

This clonotype was seen at least ten times. The chain recombines TRBV2 with TRBJ2-7; D possibly corresponds to TRBD1 (7 bases). There are 15 residues in the CDR3. Germline values: CDR1 SNHLY, CDR2 FYNNEI. The germline V and J ends were trimmed by 6 bases and 0 bases, with 15 bases remaining between them. In DNA form, the CDR3 reads TGTGCCAGCAGCGGGGGACAGAAGAGCTCCTACGAGCAGTACTTC. Protein product: CASSGGQKSSYEQYF.

The chain has TRBV7-2 and TRBJ2-3, with 12 bases matching TRBD2. The germline V gene encodes CDR1 SGHTA and CDR2 FQGNSA. The CDR3 covers 20 residues. After removal of 1 base from V and 4 bases from J, the junction contained 15 bases not matched to a gene. The CDR3 region has the DNA TGTGCCAGCAGCTTAGTGGGGCTAGCGGGGGGGACCAGGGGTGCAGATACGCAGTATTTT. Translation gives CASSLVGLAGGTRGADTQYF.

Regarding this clonotype: This could be a read error, since a much larger clone is one nucleotide away. The chain uses TRBV25-1 and TRBJ1-1, with D unresolved. Looked up from germline, CDR1 is MGHDK and CDR2 is SYGVNS. The germline V and J ends were trimmed by 1 base and 4 bases, with 4 bases remaining between them. This CDR3 region has 12 residues. The CDR3 nucleotides are TGTGCCAGCAGTGAATGGGGCACTGAAGCTTTCTTT. The encoded protein is CASSEWGTEAFF.

The gene calls are TRBV7-8 and TRBJ1-1; possible D gene TRBD1, 5 bases. V was pared by 5 bases and J by 1 base, with 14 bases between. CDR3 length: 15 residues. Germline CDR1 reads SGHVS; CDR2 reads FQNEAQ. The CDR3: CASSTRTRQNTEAFF. The CDR3 DNA reads as TGTGCCAGCAGCACGCGGACACGGCAGAACACTGAAGCTTTCTTT. Together with reference TRBV7-8 and TRBJ1-1, the CDR3 gives the full variable domain: GAGVSQSPRYKVAKRGQDVALRCDPISGHVSLFWYQQALGQGPEFLTYFQNEAQLDKSGLPSDRFFAERPEGSVSTLKIQRTQQEDSAVYLCASSTRTRQNTEAFFGQGTRLTVV.

In this sample, this clonotype turned up many times. The chain links TRBV7-9 to TRBJ2-7; a possible D gene is TRBD2 (6 bases). Germline V lookup: CDR1 SEHNR, CDR2 FQNEAQ (reference sequence). This CDR3 has 12 amino acids. V was clipped by 3 bases and J by 4 bases, with 7 bases between them. DNA for the CDR3: TGTGCCAGCAGCTTGGACTATTACGAGCAGTACTTC. As protein: CASSLDYYEQYF.

This clonotype was seen only a few times. The V and J genes are TRBV28 and TRBJ2-5, with D possibly matching TRBD2 (7 bases). This CDR3 has 15 residues. The germline gives CDR1 MDHEN, CDR2 SYDVKM. V was pared by 5 bases and J by 4 bases, with 17 bases between. The CDR3 protein is CASSLGLGGRETQYF. CDR3 sequence (DNA): TGTGCCAGCAGTCTTGGGTTGGGGGGGCGAGAGACCCAGTACTTC. Full variable domain (missing parts from reference TRBV28 and TRBJ2-5): DVKVTQSSRYLVKRTGEKVFLECVQDMDHENMFWYRQDPGLGLRLIYFSYDVKMKEKGDIPEGYSVSREKKERFSLILESASTNQTSMYLCASSLGLGGRETQYFGPGTRLLVL.

The sample holds many counts of this clonotype. The chain couples TRBV20-1 to TRBJ2-5, with 8 bases that match TRBD1. CDR1 and CDR2 from the germline V gene are DFQATT and SNEGSKA (reference sequence). The CDR3 contains 15 residues. J lost 1 base, V lost 7 bases, and 11 bases had no gene match. The CDR3 DNA is TGCAGTGGAACGTCCGGGACAGGCGTCCAAGAGACCCAGTACTTC. This encodes CSGTSGTGVQETQYF.

This clonotype was seen ten or more times. The V gene is TRBV4-1, the J gene TRBJ2-7; TRBD2 matches 11 bases. From germline, CDR1 is MGHRA and CDR2 YSYEKL. V lost 1 base, J lost 4 bases, and 3 bases stayed unmatched. The CDR3 loop spans 15 amino acids. CDR3 sequence: CASSQVTSGEYEQYF. The DNA for the CDR3 is TGCGCCAGCAGCCAAGTGACTAGCGGGGAATACGAGCAGTACTTC.

This clonotype has more than one count but fewer than ten. The chain is built from TRBV6-2 or TRBV6-3 and TRBJ2-7, with TRBD1 identical over 10 bases. The V gene end was trimmed by 2 bases and the J gene end by 4 bases; junction bases not matched to a gene: 5. Germline assignment: CDR1 MNHEY and CDR2 SVGEGT. This CDR3 region has 15 residues. CDR3 DNA sequence: TGTGCCAGCAGTTACATCGACAGGGGGCTATACGAGCAGTACTTC. The encoded protein is CASSYIDRGLYEQYF.